This TCR beta chain was found in a study of T-cell reconstitution after alpha-beta-depleted transplantation in children. Points from the study as a whole: Surviving recipient T cells and thymic progenitors produced the high day-60 TCRbeta diversity seen in some patients. Expanded graft clones, several hundred of them, were reportedly the source of alpha-beta T cells about two months after transplant. Newly produced T cells mostly provided counts and TCRbeta diversity after one year, as hyperexpanded clones declined.

This CDR3 contains 14 residues. V was cut by 4 bases and J by 4 bases, with 12 bases left in between. Germline values: CDR1 SGHRS, CDR2 YFSETQ. Unique molecular identifiers featured in how the TCRbeta library was prepared. TCRdb passed the PCR reads through MiXCR, listing each CDR3 protein once. The sample lists about 290,000 distinct CDR3 sequences; around 10% were seen once. This clonotype was observed at least ten times. Antigen unknown. The receptor comes from a boy under two years old with acute myeloid leukemia, due to receive a stem cell transplant. This chain connects TRBV5-1 to TRBJ2-1; D might be TRBD1 (6 bases). Source: PBMCs, taken before TCRalphabeta/CD19-depleted stem cell transplant. The CDR3 sequence is CASSPRTEYNEQFF. The DNA of the CDR3 is TGCGCCAGCAGCCCACGGACAGAGTACAATGAGCAGTTCTTC. Drawing the rest from reference TRBV5-1 and TRBJ2-1, the complete variable domain is KAGVTQTPRYLIKTRGQQVTLSCSPISGHRSVSWYQQTPGQGLQFLFEYFSETQRNKGNFPGRFSGRQFSNSRSEMNVSTLELGDSALYLCASSPRTEYNEQFFGPGTRLTVL.